A selection of T cell receptor beta chains follows, all from one sample in a study of CD8+CD57+ T cells in acquired aplastic anemia. MiXCR, applied by TCRdb to the reads, yields one record per CDR3 protein. In the table there are around 160,000 distinct CDR3 sequences, roughly 48% of which are singletons. Sequencing was carried out using sorted CD4+, CD8+, or CD8+CD57+ T cells (not recorded which) from PBMCs. These receptors all stem from a human donor with aplastic anemia. Both conserved end residues are part of each CDR3. A D gene is named only where the DNA matches it firmly. Size is omitted from some rows. Given values are once, few, many or a class for expanded clones.

v_call: TRBV6-2/TRBV6-3
clone_size: .
j_call: TRBJ1-5
d_call: .
cdr3_aa: CASSWGDYQPQHF
cdr3_nt: TGTGCCAGCAGTTGGGGGGACTATCAGCCCCAGCATTTT

v_call: TRBV5-4
clone_size: .
j_call: TRBJ2-7
d_call: TRBD2
cdr3_aa: CASSMRTSGSRYEQYF
cdr3_nt: TGTGCCAGCAGCATGCGGACTAGCGGGAGTAGGTACGAGCAGTACTTC

v_call: TRBV6-5
clone_size: many
j_call: TRBJ2-1
d_call: .
cdr3_aa: CASSYSTRQRANEQFF
cdr3_nt: TGTGCCAGCAGTTACTCGACCAGACAGAGGGCCAATGAGCAGTTCTTC

v_call: TRBV5-1
clone_size: many
j_call: TRBJ1-1
d_call: .
cdr3_aa: CASSIITGTQGTEAFF
cdr3_nt: TGCGCCAGCAGCATTATTACTGGTACCCAGGGGACTGAAGCTTTCTTT

v_call: TRBV2
clone_size: .
j_call: TRBJ1-1
d_call: TRBD1
cdr3_aa: CASSDRTGLNEAFF
cdr3_nt: TGTGCCAGCAGTGATCGGACAGGGTTGAATGAAGCTTTCTTT

v_call: TRBV11-3
clone_size: once
j_call: TRBJ1-2
d_call: TRBD1
cdr3_aa: CASSEGTGGRGVTF
cdr3_nt: TGTGCCAGCAGCGAAGGGACAGGCGGACGTGGAGTTACCTTC

v_call: TRBV5-1
clone_size: .
j_call: TRBJ1-3
d_call: .
cdr3_aa: CASSLFHGSSGNTIYF
cdr3_nt: TGCGCCAGCAGCTTGTTCCACGGAAGCTCTGGAAACACCATATATTTT

v_call: TRBV5-1
clone_size: many
j_call: TRBJ2-3
d_call: TRBD1
cdr3_aa: CASSLGTGGIDTQYF
cdr3_nt: TGCGCCAGCAGCTTGGGGACAGGGGGGATAGATACGCAGTATTTT

v_call: TRBV20-1
clone_size: .
j_call: TRBJ1-6
d_call: TRBD1
cdr3_aa: CSAPDRAGSPLHF
cdr3_nt: TGCAGTGCTCCGGACAGGGCGGGTTCACCCCTCCACTTT

v_call: TRBV2
clone_size: .
j_call: TRBJ2-6
d_call: .
cdr3_aa: CASSEPGQGANVLTF
cdr3_nt: TGTGCCAGCAGTGAACCGGGGCAAGGGGCCAACGTCCTGACCTTC